The 18 T cell receptor beta chains below all came from one sample that was sequenced in a study of patients and donors after allogeneic stem cell transplantation (TCRdb year 2020). Libraries were made using RT-PCR. TCRdb shows the sequencer as NextSeq 550. TCRdb itself trimmed the public reads at Q25 with fastp, ran MiXCR and retained productive beta chains. Each record represents a unique CDR3 protein, reported with the most common genes and DNA among its rows. A total of about 74,000 distinct CDR3 sequences appear in this sample, 26% of them only once. More than 25% of the sample goes to the ten largest clones. Sequenced: blood, either unsorted or a sorted T cell fraction (not recorded which). The receptors stem from a human donor who was either an allogeneic HSCT recipient or a stem cell or donor lymphocyte infusion donor (not recorded which). It is not recorded whose cells these are; they may come from a transplant donor.

This clonotype was seen ten or more times. The chain carries TRBV4-1 and TRBJ1-5; unclear D gene. V was trimmed by 2 bases and J by 4 bases, leaving 9 bases between them. Per the germline V gene, CDR1 is MGHRA and CDR2 is YSYEKL. This CDR3 region has 14 residues. CDR3 in amino acids: CASSQYGQNQPQHF. The CDR3 DNA reads TGCGCCAGCAGCCAATACGGGCAGAATCAGCCCCAGCATTTT.

The chain combines TRBV4-3 with TRBJ2-7, with TRBD2 identical over 7 bases. CDR1 and CDR2 (germline): LGHNA, YSLEER. There are 16 residues in the CDR3. J was trimmed by 6 bases and V by 0 bases; bases with no gene match: 11. The CDR3 protein is CASSQEVSGIPAEQYF. CDR3 nucleotides: TGCGCCAGCAGCCAAGAAGTGAGCGGGATACCCGCCGAGCAGTACTTC.

The V call is TRBV20-1, the J call TRBJ2-2; D possibly matches TRBD1 or TRBD2 (6 bases each). The CDR3 runs 14 residues. Per germline, CDR1 DFQATT and CDR2 SNEGSKA (reference sequence). V lost 0 bases and J lost 4, with 9 bases in between. CDR3 DNA sequence: TGCAGTGCTAGAGACGGGGGCCGCACCGGGGAGCTGTTTTTT. The encoded protein is CSARDGGRTGELFF.

This clonotype came up a few times. The chain has TRBV3-1 and TRBJ2-3; tentatively, D is TRBD1 (5 bases). The V gene's germline CDR1 is LGHDT and CDR2 YNNKEL (reference sequence). The CDR3 extends over 16 amino acids. Trimming cost V 0 bases and J 6 bases, with 16 bases left between them. The CDR3 DNA reads TGTGCCAGCAGCCAAGATCCAGGGCTGCTGACGGATACGCAGTATTTT. It encodes CASSQDPGLLTDTQYF.

J is TRBJ2-7 and V is TRBV27; a possible D gene is TRBD2 (6 bases). Germline V CDR1 and CDR2: MNHEY, SMNVEV (reference sequence). V was trimmed by 4 bases and J by 4 bases, leaving 17 bases between them. This CDR3 contains 15 residues. CDR3 in amino acids: CASSSRPGAYYEQYF. The CDR3 DNA is TGTGCCAGCAGTTCCCGACCGGGAGCCTATTACGAGCAGTACTTC.

The chain employs TRBV12-3 or TRBV12-4 and TRBJ1-1; the D is unclear. The CDR3 sequence is 12 residues long. Trimming stripped 8 bases from V and 8 bases from J, with 15 bases between. The CDR3 loop is CASGNRYVEAFF. The CDR3 DNA sequence: TGTGCCAGCGGAAACCGATACGTGGAAGCTTTCTTT.

This chain links TRBV4-2 with TRBJ1-2, with D unclear. Germline CDR1 reads LGHNA; CDR2 reads YNFKEQ. This CDR3 region has 15 residues. Trimming left V 0 bases short and J 4 bases short, with 12 bases between. The CDR3 is CASSQDIRRIYGYTF. DNA for the CDR3: TGTGCCAGCAGCCAAGATATTCGGCGGATCTATGGCTACACCTTC.

The V and J genes are TRBV5-1 and TRBJ2-3; perhaps TRBD1 as D (6 bases). Trimming removed 4 bases at V and 5 bases at J, with 17 bases between. Germline V gives CDR1 SGHRS, CDR2 YFSETQ. This CDR3 is 15 amino acids long. The CDR3 DNA reads TGCGCCAGCAGCATTACCACTCAGGGGAGAGATACGCAGTATTTT. Translated, it gives CASSITTQGRDTQYF.

The V gene is TRBV15, the J gene TRBJ2-5, with D tentatively TRBD1 (6 bases). This CDR3 is 16 amino acids long. From germline, CDR1 is LNHNV and CDR2 YYDKDF (reference sequence). V gave up 2 bases and J gave up 5 bases, with 18 bases separating them. For the CDR3, the DNA is TGTGCCACCAGCAGACTCATGAGTGGGGGCGATGAGACCCAGTACTTC. Its protein is CATSRLMSGGDETQYF. The whole variable domain, filled in from reference TRBV15 and TRBJ2-5, reads DAMVIQNPRYQVTQFGKPVTLSCSQTLNHNVMYWYQQKSSQAPKLLFHYYDKDFNNEADTPDNFQSRRPNTSFCFLDIRSPGLGDTAMYLCATSRLMSGGDETQYFGPGTRLLVL.

This clonotype has just a few counts. V usage is TRBV6-1 and J usage is TRBJ2-7, with D perhaps TRBD1 (5 bases). The CDR3 totals 16 residues. Between the trimmed V and J ends, which lost 3 bases and 4 bases, there was a span of 19 bases. CDR1 and CDR2 (germline): MNHNS, SASEGT. Here the CDR3 reads CASSDGPTGPSYEQYF. CDR3 coding DNA: TGTGCCAGCAGTGACGGCCCTACAGGTCCTTCTTACGAGCAGTACTTC.

The chain employs TRBV28 and TRBJ1-1; D is unresolved. CDR1 MDHEN and CDR2 SYDVKM come from the germline V gene. The CDR3 length is 15 residues. The V end lost 5 bases, the J end lost 1 base, and 14 bases lay between the germline ends. The CDR3 reads CASSPYPRENTEAFF. CDR3 in DNA: TGTGCCAGCAGTCCTTACCCGCGAGAGAACACTGAAGCTTTCTTT.

The sample holds a few counts of this clonotype. V is TRBV7-9 and J is TRBJ2-1, with D hard to call. V lost 4 bases and J 8 bases, leaving 9 bases between the germline ends. Germline CDR1 reads SEHNR; CDR2 reads FQNEAQ (reference sequence). CDR3 length: 12 residues. CDR3 DNA sequence: TGTGCCAGCAGCTCCCCTTTGGATGAGCAGTTCTTC. This codes for CASSSPLDEQFF. The full variable domain, rest sourced from reference TRBV7-9 and TRBJ2-1, is DTGVSQNPRHKITKRGQNVTFRCDPISEHNRLYWYRQTLGQGPEFLTYFQNEAQLEKSRLLSDRFSAERPKGSFSTLEIQRTEQGDSAMYLCASSSPLDEQFFGPGTRLTVL.

On this clonotype: Its ends do not fully match the called genes, so a read error is possible. The gene calls are TRBV5-1 and TRBJ2-7; D is undetermined. This CDR3 has 11 amino acids. Germline CDR1 and CDR2: SGHRS and YFSETQ. The CDR3 sequence: CAGSPSYEQYF. DNA for the CDR3: TGCGCCGGCAGCCCTTCTTACGAGCAGTACTTC.

This clonotype has just a few counts. This chain uses TRBV12-3 or TRBV12-4 with TRBJ2-5; D is perhaps TRBD2 (6 bases). V lost 5 bases to trimming and J lost 5 bases, with 18 bases between them. CDR3 length: 15 amino acids. CDR3: CASSKQPGLGETQYF. CDR3 sequence (DNA): TGTGCCAGCAGTAAACAACCGGGACTCGGGGAGACCCAGTACTTC.

V gene TRBV10-3 combines with J gene TRBJ2-2; unclear D gene. Germline CDR1 ENHRY, CDR2 SYGVKD. The V and J ends lost 11 bases and 0 bases respectively, with 16 bases between them. The CDR3 extends over 15 amino acids. CDR3 region: CALRTQISNTGELFF. As DNA, the CDR3 is TGTGCCCTACGGACGCAGATTTCGAACACCGGGGAGCTGTTTTTT.

This clonotype was recorded at least ten times. The rearrangement uses TRBV7-9 and TRBJ1-1; D is unresolved. This CDR3 contains 12 residues. V was shortened by 5 bases and J by 5 bases, with 9 bases between the two germline ends. The germline V gene has CDR1 SEHNR and CDR2 FQNEAQ (reference sequence). The CDR3 bases are TGTGCCAGCAGCCCCCGGGGAACTGAAGCTTTCTTT. Amino acid sequence: CASSPRGTEAFF.

J is TRBJ1-1 and V is TRBV10-3; TRBD1 matches at 8 bases. Germline V CDR1 and CDR2: ENHRY, SYGVKD. The V and J ends lost 9 bases and 1 base, in that order; junction bases with no gene match: 4. The CDR3 is 13 amino acids. DNA for the CDR3: TGTGCCATGAGAGGACAGGGGAACACTGAAGCTTTCTTT. It encodes CAMRGQGNTEAFF.

The rearrangement uses TRBV21-1 and TRBJ2-7. TRBV21-1 is an annotated pseudogene. This CDR3 spans 13 amino acids. Written as DNA, the CDR3 is TGTGCCAGCAGCATTCCATCGGACTACGAGCAGTACTTC. Translated, it gives CASSIPSDYEQYF.